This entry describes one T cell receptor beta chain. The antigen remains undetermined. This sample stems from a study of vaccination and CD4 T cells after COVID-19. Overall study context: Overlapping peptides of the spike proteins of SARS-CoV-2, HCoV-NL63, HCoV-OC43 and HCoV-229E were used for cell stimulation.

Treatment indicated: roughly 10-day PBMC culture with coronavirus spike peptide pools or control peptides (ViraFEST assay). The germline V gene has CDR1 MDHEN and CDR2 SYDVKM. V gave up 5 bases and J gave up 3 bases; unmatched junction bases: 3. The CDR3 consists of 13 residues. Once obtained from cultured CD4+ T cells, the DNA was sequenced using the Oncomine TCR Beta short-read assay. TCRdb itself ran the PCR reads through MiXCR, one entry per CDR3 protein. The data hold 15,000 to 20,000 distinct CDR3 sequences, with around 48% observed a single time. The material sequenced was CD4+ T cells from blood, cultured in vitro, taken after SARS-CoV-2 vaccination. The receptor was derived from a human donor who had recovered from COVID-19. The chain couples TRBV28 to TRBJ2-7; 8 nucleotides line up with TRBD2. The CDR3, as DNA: TGTGCCAGCAGTCGGACTAGCCGCTACGAGCAGTACTTC. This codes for CASSRTSRYEQYF.